The 19 T cell receptor beta chains in this list originate from one sample, sequenced in a study of cytomegalovirus exposure and HLA in healthy donors. In the PCR, 60 Vbeta and 13 Jbeta primers were used. The table came from immunoSEQ multiplex PCR; TCRdb's copy has only in-frame clones and leaves some out. There are tens of thousands of clones in the sample; roughly 73% occur only once, and under 30% lies in the top ten. Input material: PBMCs. Every receptor here comes from a woman in her forties in good health and CMV-seropositive.

The genes are TRBV19 and TRBJ2-1; 12 nucleotides agree with TRBD1. The CDR3 runs to 15 residues. With 5 bases clipped from V and 8 bases from J, the junction kept 7 bases outside the gene matches. The germline gives CDR1 LNHDA, CDR2 SQIVND (reference sequence). CDR3 in amino acids: CASSWGQGARDEQFF. In DNA form, the CDR3 reads TGTGCCAGTAGTTGGGGACAGGGGGCAAGGGATGAGCAGTTCTTC.

This clone was seen just once. The chain is built from TRBV9 and TRBJ2-3; weak D call: TRBD2 (7 bases). Germline values: CDR1 SGDLS, CDR2 YYNGEE. Trimming removed 3 bases at V and 5 bases at J, with 22 bases between. The CDR3 extends over 17 amino acids. CDR3 DNA: TGTGCCAGCAGCGACCATAAGTGGGCGGGGGCCGTAGATACGCAGTATTTT. It encodes CASSDHKWAGAVDTQYF. The full variable domain, with the rest looked up from reference TRBV9 and TRBJ2-3, is DSGVTQTPKHLITATGQRVTLRCSPRSGDLSVYWYQQSLDQGLQFLIQYYNGEERAKGNILERFSAQQFPDLHSELNLSSLELGDSALYFCASSDHKWAGAVDTQYFGPGTRLTVL.

This clone was counted between two and nine times. The rearrangement links TRBV6-4 to TRBJ2-1; 7 nucleotides agree with TRBD2. With 0 bases clipped from V and 4 bases from J, the junction kept 0 bases outside the gene matches. The CDR3 length is 14 residues. The V gene's germline CDR1 is MRHNA and CDR2 SNTAGT. Here the CDR3 reads CASSDSGGYNEQFF. The CDR3 bases are TGTGCCAGCAGTGACTCGGGGGGGTACAATGAGCAGTTCTTC.

This rearrangement joins TRBV29-1 to TRBJ1-2; D remains unclear. This CDR3 spans 12 amino acids. The germline V and J ends were trimmed by 4 bases and 6 bases, with 12 bases remaining between them. Germline V gene data show CDR1 as SQVTM and CDR2 as ANQGSEA. CDR3 sequence: CSVAGVYDGYTF. The CDR3 nucleotides are TGCAGCGTTGCCGGGGTGTATGATGGCTACACCTTC.

J is TRBJ1-2 and V is TRBV2; 10 bases are a match to TRBD1. Germline V gene lookup returns CDR1 SNHLY and CDR2 FYNNEI. This CDR3 spans 17 amino acids. V was pared by 6 bases and J by 7 bases, with 17 bases of the junction left unmatched. The CDR3 here is CASSDPPGQGGRGGYTF. The CDR3 region has the DNA TGTGCCAGCAGCGATCCTCCCGGACAGGGGGGGAGGGGTGGCTACACCTTC.

The rearrangement uses TRBV4-1 and TRBJ2-7, with D unclear. CDR3 length: 16 residues. From germline, CDR1 is MGHRA and CDR2 YSYEKL. V shed 1 base and J shed 0 bases, with 13 bases lying between them. The DNA for the CDR3 is TGCGCCAGCAGCCAAGGCTATCCAGACACCTCCTACGAGCAGTACTTC. Translated: CASSQGYPDTSYEQYF.

The genes are TRBV12-5 and TRBJ2-7; a possible D gene is TRBD1 (6 bases). V was pared by 2 bases and J by 5 bases, with 10 bases between. The length of the CDR3 is 13 residues. CDR1 and CDR2 (germline): LGHNT, FRNRAP. The CDR3 sequence: CASGLTGTHEQYF. In nucleotides, the CDR3 is TGTGCTAGTGGTTTGACAGGGACCCACGAGCAGTACTTC.

There are a few counts of this clone. V usage is TRBV5-1 and J usage is TRBJ2-2, with TRBD2 identical over 11 bases. Germline values: CDR1 SGHRS, CDR2 YFSETQ. The V segment lost 2 bases and the J segment 3 bases; nucleotides outside the gene matches: 3. This CDR3 is 16 amino acids long. CDR3 protein: CASSLLAGDDTGELFF. The CDR3 DNA reads TGCGCCAGCAGCTTACTAGCGGGGGATGACACCGGGGAGCTGTTTTTT.

This clone was picked up a small number of times. J is TRBJ1-5 and V is TRBV29-1; maybe TRBD1 (5 bases). The CDR3 is 13 amino acids. Germline values: CDR1 SQVTM, CDR2 ANQGSEA. The germline V and J ends were trimmed by 3 bases and 3 bases, with 9 bases remaining between them. For the CDR3, the DNA is TGCAGCGTTGATATGGGGCCCAATCAGCCCCAGCATTTT. Protein: CSVDMGPNQPQHF. Looking up the rest from reference TRBV29-1 and TRBJ1-5 gives the full variable domain: SAVISQKPSRDICQRGTSLTIQCQVDSQVTMMFWYRQQPGQSLTLIATANQGSEATYESGFVIDKFPISRPNLTFSTLTVSNMSPEDSSIYLCSVDMGPNQPQHFGDGTRLSIL.

This chain uses TRBV29-1 with TRBJ1-1; possible D gene TRBD1, 5 bases. The length of the CDR3 is 14 residues. The germline V and J ends were trimmed by 3 bases and 4 bases, with 15 bases remaining between them. Germline V gives CDR1 SQVTM, CDR2 ANQGSEA. The CDR3 sequence: CSVDTGVVGTEAFF. In DNA, the CDR3 is TGCAGCGTTGACACGGGGGTGGTCGGCACTGAAGCTTTCTTT.

This clone was observed a few times. The chain's CDR3 is CASSLYQGGIYGYTF. The CDR3 DNA is TGCGCCAGCAGCTTGTATCAGGGAGGGATCTATGGCTACACCTTC. This chain joins TRBV5-1 and TRBJ1-2, with D perhaps matching TRBD1 (5 bases). There are 15 residues in the CDR3. Germline V gene data show CDR1 as SGHRS and CDR2 as YFSETQ. The V end was cut by 1 base, the J end by 4 bases, with 14 bases between.

This clone was seen a handful of times. The chain carries TRBV6-5 and TRBJ2-7; TRBD1 matches 9 bases. Germline V gene lookup returns CDR1 MNHEY and CDR2 SVGAGI. The V and J ends lost 1 base and 5 bases, in that order; junction bases with no gene match: 9. The CDR3 loop spans 16 amino acids. Here the CDR3 DNA reads TGTGCCAGCAGTTACTTTTCCGGACAGGGGAAGGACGAGCAGTACTTC. It is translated as CASSYFSGQGKDEQYF.

The chain recombines TRBV2 with TRBJ2-3; no definite D call. CDR1 SNHLY and CDR2 FYNNEI come from the germline V gene. Trimming removed 6 bases at V and 8 bases at J, with 9 bases between. This CDR3 spans 11 amino acids. CDR3 in DNA: TGTGCCAGCAGGCAGATTGGTACGCAGTATTTT. It yields the protein CASRQIGTQYF.

The chain combines TRBV30 with TRBJ2-7; TRBD1 matches 10 bases. The CDR3 sequence is 11 residues long. The V gene's germline CDR1 is GTSNPN and CDR2 SVGIG (reference sequence). The CDR3 reads CASGQGNEQYF. The CDR3 DNA reads TGTGCGTCGGGACAGGGGAACGAGCAGTACTTC.

This chain links TRBV25-1 with TRBJ2-7, with TRBD2 as a possible D gene (6 bases). CDR1 MGHDK and CDR2 SYGVNS come from the germline V gene. Trimming left V 9 bases short and J 0 bases short, with 18 bases between. The CDR3 is 15 residues long. The CDR3 region has the DNA TGTGCCAGAGGGACGGGGGAGCCGAGCTCCTACGAGCAGTACTTC. This encodes CARGTGEPSSYEQYF.

The chain joins TRBV6-1 to TRBJ1-3, with TRBD1 matching over 7 bases. CDR1 is MNHNS, CDR2 SASEGT, per germline. CDR3 length: 14 amino acids. Trimming removed 5 bases from V and 2 bases from J; junction bases left unmatched: 3. CDR3 coding DNA: TGTGCCAGCAGTTTAGGGGGCCCTGGAAACACCATATATTTT. Encoded protein: CASSLGGPGNTIYF.

This chain uses TRBV4-2 with TRBJ2-7, with unresolved D. With 3 bases removed from V and 6 bases from J, the gap between germline ends came to 9 bases. The germline V gene has CDR1 LGHNA and CDR2 YNFKEQ. The length of the CDR3 is 12 residues. CDR3 sequence: CASSHTSLEQYF. CDR3 DNA: TGTGCCAGCAGCCACACATCCCTCGAGCAGTACTTC.

The J gene is TRBJ2-3, the V gene TRBV6-5; the match to TRBD2 covers 9 bases. The V gene's germline CDR1 is MNHEY and CDR2 SVGAGI. V dropped 4 bases and J dropped 4; count of bases not matched to a gene: 9. The CDR3 runs 16 residues. CDR3 bases: TGTGCCAGCAGTTCAGGCGGGGGGGTTCTCGCAGATACGCAGTATTTT. This codes for CASSSGGGVLADTQYF.

This chain joins TRBV9 and TRBJ2-5; TRBD2 aligns across 8 bases. The V segment lost 0 bases and the J segment 5 bases; nucleotides outside the gene matches: 9. Looked up from germline, CDR1 is SGDLS and CDR2 is YYNGEE. This CDR3 contains 16 residues. As DNA, the CDR3 is TGTGCCAGCAGCGTAGATCCGGGGGGGTGGGGTGAGACCCAGTACTTC. Protein product: CASSVDPGGWGETQYF.